Below are 15 T cell receptor beta chains sequenced from a single sample in a study of cytomegalovirus exposure and HLA in healthy donors. The PCR ran on 60 Vbeta and 13 Jbeta primers. The protocol was immunoSEQ multiplex PCR, while the TCRdb copy is restricted to in-frame clones and leaves out a portion. Of 170,000 or so clones listed, roughly 82% are singletons. The sequenced material came from PBMCs. These receptors came from a middle-aged man in good health and CMV-seropositive.

V gene TRBV21-1 combines with J gene TRBJ1-1; the table's D call, TRBD1, has no DNA check behind it. TRBV21-1 is a pseudogene locus. This CDR3 has 15 amino acids. CDR3 sequence reads: CASPRGARVNTEAFF. Here the CDR3 DNA reads TGTGCCAGCCCCAGGGGGGCAAGGGTGAACACTGAAGCTTTCTTT.

The V and J genes are TRBV30 and TRBJ1-2; 8 nucleotides align to TRBD1. This CDR3 has 12 amino acids. V was clipped by 8 bases and J by 5 bases; unmatched bases: 7. Per the germline V gene, CDR1 is GTSNPN and CDR2 is SVGIG (reference sequence). In DNA, the CDR3 is TGTGCCCGTGGACAGGGAAGTTATGGCTACACCTTC. As protein: CARGQGSYGYTF.

This clone was counted once. The V call is TRBV27, the J call TRBJ2-1; D uncertain. CDR3 length equals 11 residues. From germline, CDR1 is MNHEY and CDR2 SMNVEV (reference sequence). The V and J ends lost 3 bases and 6 bases respectively, with 3 bases between them. The CDR3 region has the DNA TGTGCCAGCAGTTTCGGCAATGAGCAGTTCTTC. Translating gives CASSFGNEQFF.

The chain employs TRBV5-1 and TRBJ1-4, with 7 positions matching TRBD1. Germline V CDR1 and CDR2: SGHRS, YFSETQ. This CDR3 region has 15 residues. V gave up 4 bases and J gave up 4 bases; unmatched junction bases: 7. The CDR3 DNA follows: TGCGCCAGCAGCCCCGGGACAGACTTTAATGAAAAACTGTTTTTT. It translates to CASSPGTDFNEKLFF.

J is TRBJ2-2 and V is TRBV7-7; 7 nucleotides line up with TRBD2. The CDR3 contains 16 residues. V was pared by 1 base and J by 6 bases, with 8 bases of the junction left unmatched. Germline-derived CDR1 and CDR2 are SSHAT and FNYEAQ (reference sequence). The CDR3 reads CASSLEPAGFAGELFF. The CDR3 DNA reads TGTGCCAGCAGCTTAGAACCAGCGGGGTTTGCCGGGGAGCTGTTTTTT.

Concerning this clone: One end of the junction varies from germline; a read error may be responsible. The CDR3 reads CSSSPSDEQFF. CDR3 nucleotides: TGTTCCAGCAGCCCTTCGGATGAGCAGTTCTTC. This sequence joins TRBV7-9 and TRBJ2-1, with unresolved D. The germline V gene has CDR1 SEHNR and CDR2 FQNEAQ (reference sequence). The CDR3 totals 11 residues.

J is TRBJ2-2 and V is TRBV6-1, with TRBD2 as a possible D gene (6 bases). Per germline, CDR1 MNHNS and CDR2 SASEGT. The CDR3 has 15 residues. V lost 6 bases and J lost 8, with 19 bases in between. The CDR3 reads CASSTGRDLVGELFF. The DNA for the CDR3 is TGTGCCAGCAGCACCGGCCGGGACTTGGTAGGGGAGCTGTTTTTT.

Written as DNA, the CDR3 is TGTGCCAGCAGTGAAAATCCGGGTGGCTACACCTTC. Its protein is CASSENPGGYTF. The rearrangement uses TRBV2 and TRBJ1-2, with no clear D. Trimming took 2 bases from V and 7 from J, leaving 8 bases between them. CDR1 is SNHLY, CDR2 FYNNEI, per germline. The length of the CDR3 is 12 residues.

V gene TRBV5-5 combines with J gene TRBJ2-1; 11 nucleotides line up with TRBD1. The length of the CDR3 is 16 residues. Germline CDR1 reads SGHKS; CDR2 reads YYEKEE (reference sequence). J lost 0 bases, V lost 4 bases, and 3 bases had no gene match. CDR3 in DNA: TGTGCCAGCAGCAGAGGACAGGGGGCCTCCTACAATGAGCAGTTCTTC. Translated, it gives CASSRGQGASYNEQFF.

This chain joins TRBV9 and TRBJ1-5, with TRBD1 as a possible D gene (5 bases). The CDR3 is 14 amino acids. V was shortened by 2 bases and J by 6 bases, with 12 bases between the two germline ends. Per germline, CDR1 SGDLS and CDR2 YYNGEE. CDR3 DNA sequence: TGTGCCAGCAGCGTTTCGGGGGAAGTTCAGCCCCAGCATTTT. It is translated as CASSVSGEVQPQHF.

The chain employs TRBV4-2 and TRBJ2-2; 9 bases match TRBD2. V lost 0 bases to trimming and J lost 5 bases; unmatched junction nucleotides: 4. CDR3 size: 16 residues. The V gene's germline CDR1 is LGHNA and CDR2 YNFKEQ. The CDR3 reads CASSQDLAGRTGELFF. In nucleotides, the CDR3 is TGTGCCAGCAGCCAAGACCTAGCGGGAAGGACCGGGGAGCTGTTTTTT.

This chain joins TRBV15 and TRBJ2-5, with 7 bases fitting TRBD1. Germline lookup yields CDR1 LNHNV and CDR2 YYDKDF (reference sequence). The CDR3 has 16 residues. The junction had 6 bases not matched to a gene; V was cut back by 0 bases and J by 2 bases. CDR3 sequence (DNA): TGTGCCACCAGCAGAGATAGGGGGACAGAGCAAGAGACCCAGTACTTC. This codes for CATSRDRGTEQETQYF.

A remark on this clone: Other DNA variants within this sample encode the same CDR3. The DNA of the CDR3 is TGTGCCAGCAGCGTAGCTTCCGGGGCCAACGTCCTGACTTTC. Amino acid sequence: CASSVASGANVLTF. The chain employs TRBV9 and TRBJ2-6; unclear D gene. Trimming stripped 0 bases from V and 4 bases from J, with 5 bases between. The germline CDR1 and CDR2 sequences are SGDLS and YYNGEE. This CDR3 has 14 amino acids.

This clone was found once. The rearrangement uses TRBV5-6 and TRBJ1-2, with 8 bases fitting TRBD1. Germline V lookup: CDR1 SGHDT, CDR2 YYEEEE. There are 17 residues in the CDR3. The V segment lost 0 bases and the J segment 8 bases; nucleotides outside the gene matches: 15. Here the CDR3 reads CASSLGLTSIQGDGYTF. The CDR3 DNA follows: TGTGCCAGCAGCTTGGGCCTAACGTCTATACAGGGGGACGGCTACACCTTC.

The genes are TRBV27 and TRBJ2-7; TRBD2 aligns across 12 bases. After removal of 6 bases from V and 0 bases from J, the junction contained 6 bases not matched to a gene. CDR1 is MNHEY, CDR2 SMNVEV, per germline (reference sequence). The CDR3 is made up of 16 amino acids. CDR3 region: CASRKGLAGLSYEQYV. The CDR3 DNA is TGTGCCAGCAGAAAGGGACTAGCGGGCCTCTCCTACGAGCAGTACGTC.